The 8 T cell receptor beta chains below were found in one sample sequenced in a study of PD-1 blockade in mismatch repair-deficient tumors. TCRdb keeps only in-frame clones here, not all; method: immunoSEQ multiplex PCR. The table lists some 120,000 clones, about 88% of them singletons, with roughly 14% in the top ten. The sequenced sample was peripheral blood, obtained 44 weeks after starting pembrolizumab. Receptors originate from an adult with mismatch repair-deficient cancer.

The rearrangement joins TRBV6-6 to TRBJ2-6; 7 nucleotides agree with TRBD1. V gave up 7 bases and J gave up 2 bases; unmatched junction bases: 5. CDR1 and CDR2 from the germline V gene are MNHNY and SVGAGI (reference sequence). This CDR3 is 15 amino acids long. The CDR3 spells CASIDRDTGANVLTF. The CDR3 nucleotides are TGTGCCAGCATCGACAGGGATACTGGGGCCAACGTCCTGACTTTC.

V gene TRBV7-8 combines with J gene TRBJ2-3, with TRBD2 matching 11 bases. Trimming cost V 3 bases and J 2 bases; bases outside gene matches: 10. CDR1 and CDR2 (germline): SGHVS, FQNEAQ. This CDR3 is 18 amino acids long. The CDR3 region has the DNA TGTGCCAGCAGCTTGGACGAAAGACTAGCGGGGATCACAGATACGCAGTATTTT. Its translation is CASSLDERLAGITDTQYF.

This rearrangement joins TRBV10-3 to TRBJ2-3; 12 bases are shared with TRBD1. Per the germline V gene, CDR1 is ENHRY and CDR2 is SYGVKD. The CDR3 totals 15 residues. The junction had 2 bases not matched to a gene; V was cut back by 6 bases and J by 1 base. The CDR3 protein is CAISGTGGGTDTQYF. Here the CDR3 DNA reads TGTGCCATCAGCGGGACAGGGGGCGGCACAGATACGCAGTATTTT.

This chain links TRBV30 with TRBJ2-7, with D perhaps assigned TRBD1 or TRBD2 (5 bases each). V was pared by 0 bases and J by 5 bases, with 11 bases between. This CDR3 has 13 residues. Germline CDR1 reads GTSNPN; CDR2 reads SVGIG (reference sequence). CDR3 region: CAWSVTGAHEQYF. The CDR3 DNA sequence: TGTGCCTGGAGTGTAACCGGGGCCCACGAGCAGTACTTC.

The genes are TRBV6-6 and TRBJ1-1; no clear D gene. Germline CDR1 is MNHNY and CDR2 is SVGAGI (reference sequence). The CDR3 length is 12 residues. Trimming shortened V by 7 bases and J by 8 bases, and 14 bases separated the two germline ends. The CDR3 is CASTSSRVEAFF. The CDR3 nucleotides read TGTGCCAGCACCTCCTCTCGGGTCGAAGCTTTCTTT.

V usage is TRBV4-1 and J usage is TRBJ2-7; D not certain. The CDR3 length is 13 residues. V was clipped by 0 bases and J by 4 bases, with 7 bases between them. Per germline, CDR1 MGHRA and CDR2 YSYEKL. CDR3: CASSQESEYEQYF. Written as DNA, the CDR3 is TGCGCCAGCAGCCAAGAATCAGAGTACGAGCAGTACTTC.

This clone has only a few counts. The chain employs TRBV4-1 and TRBJ2-2, with D perhaps matching TRBD2 (6 bases). CDR3 length: 17 amino acids. Per germline, CDR1 MGHRA and CDR2 YSYEKL. V was pared by 4 bases and J by 2 bases, with 17 bases between. This CDR3 reads CASSPLGLGTNTGELFF. DNA for the CDR3: TGCGCCAGCAGCCCCTTAGGCCTTGGGACTAACACCGGGGAGCTGTTTTTT.

This clone was picked up one time. The CDR3 bases are TGCGCCAGCAGTGAGTCGGTCTTGCAACTAGCGGGAGGCCAGACCGGGGAGCTGTTTTTT. Translation gives CASSESVLQLAGGQTGELFF. The chain is built from TRBV10-1 and TRBJ2-2; 12 positions match TRBD2. V dropped 0 bases and J dropped 5; count of bases not matched to a gene: 13. Germline V gene sequence: CDR1 WNHNN, CDR2 SYGVQD (reference sequence). This CDR3 is 20 amino acids long.